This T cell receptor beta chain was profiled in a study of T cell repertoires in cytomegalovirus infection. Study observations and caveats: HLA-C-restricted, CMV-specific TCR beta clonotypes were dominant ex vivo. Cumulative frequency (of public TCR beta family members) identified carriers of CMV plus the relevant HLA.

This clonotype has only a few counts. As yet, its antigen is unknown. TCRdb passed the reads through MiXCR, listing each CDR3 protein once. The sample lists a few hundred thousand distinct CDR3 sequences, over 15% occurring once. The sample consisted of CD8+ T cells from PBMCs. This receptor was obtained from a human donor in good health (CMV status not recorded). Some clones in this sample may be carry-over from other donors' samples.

CDR3 region: CASSPQAPGDGYTF. DNA for the CDR3: TGCGCCAGCAGTCCACAGGCTCCCGGGGATGGCTACACCTTC. The chain links TRBV4-3 to TRBJ1-2; TRBD1 is a possible D gene (5 bases). Germline V gene lookup returns CDR1 LGHNA and CDR2 YSLEER. The V gene lost 6 bases and the J gene lost 6 bases, with 17 bases spanning the gap. The CDR3 totals 14 residues.